This passage covers 29 T cell receptor beta chains from one sample sequenced in a study of cytomegalovirus exposure and HLA in healthy donors. Some clones are missing from TCRdb's copy, which holds only in-frame ones; the method was immunoSEQ multiplex PCR. The data show about 110,000 clones, approximately 96% seen once. Sequences were obtained from PBMCs. These TCRs come from a woman aged 18-30 years in good health and CMV-seronegative.

CDR3 region: CASSLYRTGTDSREAFF. The CDR3, as DNA: TGTGCCAGCAGTTTGTACCGTACCGGGACAGACTCTAGGGAAGCTTTCTTT. This chain connects TRBV28 to TRBJ1-1; the match to TRBD1 covers 7 bases. Per the germline V gene, CDR1 is MDHEN and CDR2 is SYDVKM. V shed 3 bases and J 8 bases; nucleotides not matched to a gene: 18. The CDR3 runs 17 residues.

The CDR3 loop reads CASSLGSGVREKLFF. The CDR3 nucleotides read TGTGCCAGCAGCCTAGGGTCAGGGGTTCGGGAAAAACTGTTTTTT. The J gene is TRBJ1-4, the V gene TRBV7-6; D is possibly TRBD1 (6 bases). CDR3 length equals 15 residues. The V end was cut by 5 bases, the J end by 8 bases, with 18 bases between. Germline CDR1 is SGHVS and CDR2 is FNYEAQ.

This clone was seen once. The gene calls are TRBV18 and TRBJ2-3; the match to TRBD2 covers 8 bases. Per germline, CDR1 KGHSH and CDR2 LQKENI. V lost 3 bases, J lost 2 bases, and 13 bases stayed unmatched. This CDR3 has 18 residues. The CDR3 loop is CASSPTFTSGSYTDTQYF. The CDR3 DNA is TGTGCCAGCTCACCCACCTTCACTAGCGGCTCCTACACAGATACGCAGTATTTT.

This sequence joins TRBV5-1 and TRBJ1-1; 9 positions match TRBD1. Losses at the gene ends were 0 bases for V and 1 base for J; bases not matched to a gene: 1. This CDR3 region has 15 residues. Looked up from germline, CDR1 is SGHRS and CDR2 is YFSETQ. CDR3 coding DNA: TGCGCCAGCAGCTTGGGGGGACAGGGGAACACTGAAGCTTTCTTT. Translated, it gives CASSLGGQGNTEAFF.

This chain joins TRBV9 and TRBJ1-3; no firm D call. The length of the CDR3 is 15 residues. The germline CDR1 and CDR2 sequences are SGDLS and YYNGEE. Trimming removed 4 bases from V and 0 bases from J, with 11 bases in between. CDR3 sequence reads: CASSPTPSSGNTIYF. CDR3 DNA: TGTGCCAGCAGCCCTACTCCGAGCTCTGGAAACACCATATATTTT. The full variable domain, in which reference TRBV9 and TRBJ1-3 provide the parts outside the CDR3, is DSGVTQTPKHLITATGQRVTLRCSPRSGDLSVYWYQQSLDQGLQFLIQYYNGEERAKGNILERFSAQQFPDLHSELNLSSLELGDSALYFCASSPTPSSGNTIYFGEGSWLTVV.

The CDR3, as DNA: TGTGCCAGCAGCCAAGATCCCGGGACAGGGCCCATGAACACTGAAGCTTTCTTT. It specifies CASSQDPGTGPMNTEAFF. The chain is built from TRBV4-2 and TRBJ1-1, with 9 bases that match TRBD1. Germline lookup yields CDR1 LGHNA and CDR2 YNFKEQ. There are 18 residues in the CDR3. Germline trimming cut 0 bases from V and 0 bases from J; bases unmatched to any gene: 8.

The chain joins TRBV5-1 to TRBJ1-2; weak D call: TRBD1 (5 bases). Germline loops: CDR1 SGHRS, CDR2 YFSETQ. The CDR3 has 14 residues. V was trimmed by 6 bases and J by 8 bases, leaving 20 bases between them. For the CDR3, the DNA is TGCGCCAGCACCAACGTAGAGGCTCCAGGGGGCTACACCTTC. This gives the protein CASTNVEAPGGYTF.

This clone was recorded once. The chain recombines TRBV7-9 with TRBJ1-1; D possibly corresponds to TRBD1 (5 bases). This CDR3 spans 15 amino acids. Trimming shortened V by 2 bases and J by 6 bases, and 16 bases separated the two germline ends. Germline V CDR1 and CDR2: SEHNR, FQNEAQ (reference sequence). Here the CDR3 reads CASSLTGIGEPEAFF. In DNA form, the CDR3 reads TGTGCCAGCAGCTTAACGGGCATAGGGGAACCTGAAGCTTTCTTT.

This clone was counted once. This rearrangement joins TRBV28 to TRBJ1-2; weak D call: TRBD1 (5 bases). CDR1 is MDHEN and CDR2 is SYDVKM in the germline V gene. The CDR3 spans 12 residues. Trimming removed 3 bases from V and 6 bases from J, with 8 bases in between. Written as DNA, the CDR3 is TGTGCCAGCAGTTTTTCCAGGGATGGCTACACCTTC. This translates into CASSFSRDGYTF.

In its sample, this clone was seen once. The V gene is TRBV7-9, the J gene TRBJ1-6, with D maybe TRBD1 (5 bases). The CDR3 runs 14 residues. From germline, CDR1 is SEHNR and CDR2 FQNEAQ (reference sequence). V shed 5 bases and J shed 4 bases, with 9 bases lying between them. For the CDR3, the DNA is TGTGCCAGCAGCCTCGCAGGGTATAATTCACCCCTCCACTTT. Protein: CASSLAGYNSPLHF. The whole variable domain, filled in from reference TRBV7-9 and TRBJ1-6, reads DTGVSQNPRHKITKRGQNVTFRCDPISEHNRLYWYRQTLGQGPEFLTYFQNEAQLEKSRLLSDRFSAERPKGSFSTLEIQRTEQGDSAMYLCASSLAGYNSPLHFGNGTRLTVT.

V is TRBV19 and J is TRBJ2-7, with no clear D. The CDR3 is 14 amino acids. Germline CDR1 reads LNHDA; CDR2 reads SQIVND (reference sequence). V was clipped by 3 bases and J by 6 bases, with 15 bases between them. CDR3 sequence (DNA): TGTGCCAGTAGTATTAGTCCGGTGGAGCTCGAGCAGTACTTC. Amino acids: CASSISPVELEQYF.

The V call is TRBV5-5, the J call TRBJ1-6; D gene uncertain. The V end was cut by 0 bases, the J end by 7 bases, with 11 bases between. The CDR3 covers 15 residues. Germline V gives CDR1 SGHKS, CDR2 YYEKEE (reference sequence). DNA for the CDR3: TGTGCCAGCAGCTTGGGGCTCCCAAAGAATTCACCCCTCCACTTT. It translates to CASSLGLPKNSPLHF.

This sequence joins TRBV6-6 and TRBJ2-1, with 12 bases identical to TRBD2. Germline CDR1 reads MNHNY; CDR2 reads SVGAGI (reference sequence). This CDR3 is 16 amino acids long. V lost 5 bases to trimming and J lost 3 bases; unmatched junction nucleotides: 5. In nucleotides, the CDR3 is TGTGCCAGCAGTACTACTAGCGGGGGGAACTACAATGAGCAGTTCTTC. Its translation is CASSTTSGGNYNEQFF.

This chain links TRBV11-2 with TRBJ2-3; TRBD1 agrees at 7 bases. The J segment lost 0 bases and the V segment lost 5 bases, leaving 8 bases of the junction unmatched. Germline V gene data show CDR1 as SGHAT and CDR2 as FQNNGV. The CDR3 contains 16 residues. The CDR3 coding sequence is TGTGCCAGCAGCCAGAAACAGGGGTTTAGCACAGATACGCAGTATTTT. Translated, it gives CASSQKQGFSTDTQYF.

The rearrangement uses TRBV18 and TRBJ1-2; 7 nucleotides align to TRBD1. Germline V gene data show CDR1 as KGHSH and CDR2 as LQKENI. V shed 3 bases, J shed 2 bases, and the junction held 6 bases outside the gene matches. CDR3 size: 15 residues. CDR3: CASSPGGQQNYGYTF. The CDR3 nucleotides are TGTGCCAGCTCACCCGGGGGACAGCAGAACTATGGCTACACCTTC.

This rearrangement joins TRBV5-8 to TRBJ1-2; 7 nucleotides line up with TRBD1. This CDR3 contains 19 residues. Germline V gene data show CDR1 as SGHTS and CDR2 as YDEGEE. Trimming cost V 4 bases and J 0 bases; bases outside gene matches: 18. The CDR3 spells CASSGVTGVIGSANYGYTF. CDR3 in DNA: TGTGCCAGCAGCGGAGTAACAGGGGTGATCGGATCGGCTAACTATGGCTACACCTTC.

This clone showed up just once. V is TRBV28 and J is TRBJ1-5; possibly TRBD1 for D (5 bases). V dropped 6 bases and J dropped 4 bases, with 10 bases sitting between them. Germline loops: CDR1 MDHEN, CDR2 SYDVKM. This CDR3 has 13 amino acids. The CDR3 sequence is CASRETANQPQHF. The CDR3 coding sequence is TGTGCCAGCAGGGAGACAGCTAATCAGCCCCAGCATTTT.

The rearrangement links TRBV18 to TRBJ2-2, with 9 bases that match TRBD1. The V and J ends lost 2 bases and 9 bases, in that order; junction bases with no gene match: 16. Germline V gene sequence: CDR1 KGHSH, CDR2 LQKENI. The CDR3 spans 18 residues. The CDR3 DNA reads TGTGCCAGCTCACCATACACGACGTCCGGGACAGGGATCCGGGAGCTGTTTTTT. Protein product: CASSPYTTSGTGIRELFF.

The chain is built from TRBV13 and TRBJ1-1; TRBD1 matches at 7 bases. Germline CDR1 and CDR2: PRHDT and FYEKMQ (reference sequence). The CDR3 has 15 amino acids. The J segment lost 1 base and the V segment lost 4 bases, leaving 6 bases of the junction unmatched. The CDR3 region is CASSSDRSQNTEAFF. Written as DNA, the CDR3 is TGTGCCAGCAGCTCGGACAGGTCCCAGAACACTGAAGCTTTCTTT.

The genes are TRBV7-9 and TRBJ2-7; 8 bases line up with TRBD1. CDR1 SEHNR and CDR2 FQNEAQ come from the germline V gene (reference sequence). The CDR3 loop spans 15 amino acids. With 3 bases clipped from V and 2 bases from J, the junction kept 6 bases outside the gene matches. The CDR3 loop reads CASSFSQGATYEQYF. As DNA, the CDR3 is TGTGCCAGCAGCTTTTCCCAGGGGGCTACCTACGAGCAGTACTTC.

The chain joins TRBV6-5 to TRBJ1-1; maybe TRBD1 (5 bases). V was shortened by 0 bases and J by 5 bases, with 13 bases between the two germline ends. This CDR3 contains 15 residues. Germline V gives CDR1 MNHEY, CDR2 SVGAGI. This CDR3 reads CASSYSKGKRTEAFF. The DNA for the CDR3 is TGTGCCAGCAGTTACTCGAAGGGGAAGAGGACTGAAGCTTTCTTT.

The chain carries TRBV5-4 and TRBJ1-2; no reliable D call. The V and J ends lost 4 bases and 1 base respectively, with 8 bases between them. The CDR3 contains 13 residues. CDR1 and CDR2 from the germline V gene are SGHNT and YYREEE (reference sequence). DNA for the CDR3: TGTGCCAGCAGCACCCAGAATAACTATGGCTACACCTTC. Protein: CASSTQNNYGYTF.

This rearrangement joins TRBV15 to TRBJ2-5, with D possibly being TRBD1 (5 bases). Germline-derived CDR1 and CDR2 are LNHNV and YYDKDF (reference sequence). CDR3 length: 16 amino acids. V was pared by 4 bases and J by 4 bases, with 19 bases between. The CDR3: CATSTHFWQGSETQYF. In DNA, the CDR3 is TGTGCCACCAGCACCCATTTTTGGCAGGGTTCAGAGACCCAGTACTTC.

The chain carries TRBV6-1 and TRBJ1-5; D gene uncertain. The germline V gene has CDR1 MNHNS and CDR2 SASEGT. CDR3 length: 13 amino acids. V lost 4 bases and J lost 4, with 8 bases in between. The CDR3 DNA reads as TGTGCCAGCAGTGGGGCAAGGAATCAGCCCCAGCATTTT. Encoded protein: CASSGARNQPQHF.

This chain's CDR3 is CASSGGTVLKYEQYF. DNA of the CDR3: TGTGCCAGCAGCGGCGGGACTGTCCTGAAGTACGAGCAGTACTTC. The V gene is TRBV5-6, the J gene TRBJ2-7; weak D call: TRBD2 (6 bases). The CDR3 runs 15 residues. Trimming took off 4 bases at V and 4 bases at J, with 18 bases between the two ends. Germline CDR1 reads SGHDT; CDR2 reads YYEEEE.

The chain is built from TRBV5-4 and TRBJ1-1, with unresolved D. The germline V gene has CDR1 SGHNT and CDR2 YYREEE (reference sequence). The CDR3 length is 16 residues. Trimming removed 1 base at V and 2 bases at J, with 15 bases between. The CDR3 reads CASSLNYQHGNTEAFF. The CDR3 nucleotides are TGTGCCAGCAGCTTGAACTACCAACACGGAAACACTGAAGCTTTCTTT.

This clone was counted once. The chain is built from TRBV18 and TRBJ2-6; D unclear. The germline CDR1 and CDR2 sequences are KGHSH and LQKENI. This CDR3 spans 15 amino acids. Trimming left V 6 bases short and J 4 bases short, with 13 bases between. CDR3 DNA sequence: TGTGCCAGCTCCCCGCACGGGTCCGGGGCCAACGTCCTGACTTTC. This translates into CASSPHGSGANVLTF.

This sequence joins TRBV28 and TRBJ1-5; D gene uncertain. The germline V gene encodes CDR1 MDHEN and CDR2 SYDVKM. V lost 3 bases to trimming and J lost 4 bases, with 13 bases between them. This CDR3 has 15 residues. The CDR3 sequence is CASSLRAGWNQPQHF. CDR3 DNA sequence: TGTGCCAGCAGTTTGAGGGCAGGTTGGAATCAGCCCCAGCATTTT.

This chain connects TRBV2 to TRBJ1-5; 8 positions match TRBD1. The V and J ends lost 6 bases and 2 bases, in that order; junction bases with no gene match: 6. CDR1 SNHLY and CDR2 FYNNEI come from the germline V gene. This CDR3 is 15 amino acids long. This chain's CDR3 is CASRGQEGGNQPQHF. DNA of the CDR3: TGTGCCAGCAGGGGACAGGAGGGGGGCAATCAGCCCCAGCATTTT.